Each of the 9 T cell receptor beta chains below was sequenced from the same sample in a study of T cell responses to AZD1222 COVID-19 vaccine. The method was immunoSEQ multiplex PCR; TCRdb's version includes in-frame clones alone and lacks a portion of them. The profile shows roughly 100,000 clones, approximately 84% of them singletons. Sequencing used peripheral blood, obtained on day 0 of AZD1222 vaccination. The receptor source for this set is an adult in good health.

The genes are TRBV19 and TRBJ1-1; D is unclear. Germline values: CDR1 LNHDA, CDR2 SQIVND (reference sequence). V dropped 7 bases and J dropped 4 bases, with 16 bases sitting between them. This CDR3 comprises 14 residues. CDR3 nucleotides: TGTGCCAGTAAAGACACCCTCGGACCCACTGAAGCTTTCTTT. This encodes CASKDTLGPTEAFF. The full variable domain, in which reference TRBV19 and TRBJ1-1 provide the parts outside the CDR3, is DGGITQSPKYLFRKEGQNVTLSCEQNLNHDAMYWYRQDPGQGLRLIYYSQIVNDFQKGDIAEGYSVSREKKESFPLTVTSAQKNPTAFYLCASKDTLGPTEAFFGQGTRLTVV.

The chain joins TRBV11-3 to TRBJ2-5, with 8 bases aligning to TRBD2. The ends lost 0 bases at V and 5 bases at J; junction bases unmatched: 14. Germline V gene data show CDR1 as SGHNT and CDR2 as YENEEA. The CDR3 has 18 amino acids. CDR3 DNA sequence: TGTGCCAGCAGCTTAGACCCCTCGCGGCGGGAGGCCGGGGAGACCCAGTACTTC. It specifies CASSLDPSRREAGETQYF.

The V gene is TRBV28, the J gene TRBJ1-1; tentative D call: TRBD1 (6 bases). The CDR3 totals 14 residues. CDR1 is MDHEN, CDR2 SYDVKM, per germline. V was pared by 4 bases and J by 4 bases, with 13 bases between. DNA of the CDR3: TGTGCCAGCAGTTCAACAGGGTTTAGCACTGAAGCTTTCTTT. Translated, it gives CASSSTGFSTEAFF.

CDR3 sequence reads: CASSLAAAPGDTQYF. The DNA of the CDR3 is TGTGCCAGCAGCTTAGCGGCAGCCCCTGGAGATACGCAGTATTTT. The chain has TRBV7-2 and TRBJ2-3; D is ambiguous. Trimming pared 0 bases from V and 5 bases from J, leaving 12 bases between. CDR1 and CDR2 (germline): SGHTA, FQGNSA. The length of the CDR3 is 15 residues.

The V gene is TRBV6-4, the J gene TRBJ2-1; 12 bases are shared with TRBD2. The germline CDR1 and CDR2 sequences are MRHNA and SNTAGT. After removal of 6 bases from V and 4 bases from J, the junction contained 4 bases not matched to a gene. This CDR3 has 15 residues. The CDR3 loop is CASRRTSGDYNEQFF. The CDR3 DNA is TGTGCCAGCAGAAGGACTAGCGGGGATTACAATGAGCAGTTCTTC.

The chain couples TRBV19 to TRBJ2-5, with D tentatively TRBD2 (5 bases). The CDR3 length is 13 residues. Germline CDR1 is LNHDA and CDR2 is SQIVND (reference sequence). V lost 4 bases and J 7 bases, leaving 13 bases between the germline ends. CDR3 protein: CASSNSRDSTQYF. In DNA, the CDR3 is TGTGCCAGTAGTAACTCGAGGGATTCGACCCAGTACTTC. The full variable domain, in which reference TRBV19 and TRBJ2-5 provide the parts outside the CDR3, is DGGITQSPKYLFRKEGQNVTLSCEQNLNHDAMYWYRQDPGQGLRLIYYSQIVNDFQKGDIAEGYSVSREKKESFPLTVTSAQKNPTAFYLCASSNSRDSTQYFGPGTRLLVL.

The sample holds one count of this clone. The chain is built from TRBV19 and TRBJ2-1; possible D gene TRBD1, 6 bases. Germline V CDR1 and CDR2: LNHDA, SQIVND (reference sequence). V lost 7 bases, J lost 5 bases, and 18 bases lay in between. This CDR3 spans 15 amino acids. The CDR3 sequence: CASTPQGQGNNEQFF. The CDR3 DNA is TGTGCCAGTACTCCTCAGGGGCAGGGGAACAATGAGCAGTTCTTC.

The chain links TRBV3-1 (or the pseudogene TRBV3-2) to TRBJ1-6; a weak D match, TRBD1 (6 bases). Per the germline V gene, CDR1 is LGHDT and CDR2 is YNNKEL (reference sequence). The ends were cut back, 4 bases at V and 0 bases at J, with 19 bases in the middle. The CDR3 length is 19 residues. CDR3 region: CASSRSPLTGSSYNSPLHF. Here the CDR3 DNA reads TGTGCCAGCAGCCGCTCCCCTCTGACAGGATCCTCCTATAATTCACCCCTCCACTTT.

This clone has only one observation. The chain uses TRBV19 and TRBJ1-1; TRBD1 matches at 9 bases. CDR1 is LNHDA and CDR2 is SQIVND in the germline V gene (reference sequence). The CDR3 is 15 residues long. V dropped 2 bases and J dropped 0; count of bases not matched to a gene: 1. CDR3 DNA sequence: TGTGCCAGTAGTATAACAGGGGGCATGAACACTGAAGCTTTCTTT. As protein: CASSITGGMNTEAFF.